Each of the 15 T cell receptor beta chains below was sequenced from the same sample in a study of OX40 agonist ivuxolimab in advanced cancers. Clones were sequenced by immunoSEQ multiplex PCR, and TCRdb holds only the in-frame ones, with some missing. The table has some 60,000 clones, about 88% seen once. Sequencing used CD4+ or CD8+ T cells sorted from blood, obtained in a trial of the OX40 agonist ivuxolimab. All receptors derive from an adult with an advanced solid tumor such as melanoma, head and neck, liver or kidney cancer.

This clone was counted a single time. V and J are TRBV29-1 and TRBJ1-1; 9 nucleotides align to TRBD1. Trimming cost V 4 bases and J 5 bases; bases outside gene matches: 8. In germline, CDR1 is SQVTM, CDR2 ANQGSEA. This CDR3 is built from 14 residues. The CDR3 reads CSVGQGESFTEAFF. CDR3 in DNA: TGCAGCGTTGGACAGGGGGAAAGTTTTACTGAAGCTTTCTTT.

The chain carries TRBV19 and TRBJ1-5; D is unclear. V was trimmed by 3 bases and J by 12 bases, leaving 15 bases between them. This CDR3 has 13 amino acids. Germline V CDR1 and CDR2: LNHDA, SQIVND (reference sequence). The CDR3 loop reads CASSINPLGRQHF. In DNA form, the CDR3 reads TGTGCCAGTAGTATTAATCCGCTGGGTCGCCAGCATTTT.

This clone occurred once. Distinct nucleotide sequences in the sample also encode this CDR3. The chain has TRBV11-3 and TRBJ1-1; maybe TRBD1 (6 bases). CDR1 is SGHNT and CDR2 is YENEEA in the germline V gene. V was clipped by 5 bases and J by 2 bases, with 15 bases between them. The CDR3 runs 15 residues. The CDR3 region has the DNA TGTGCCAGCAGCAGATCCGCAGGGGCCAACACTGAAGCTTTCTTT. It translates to CASSRSAGANTEAFF.

This clone was recorded only once. One end of the junction is discordant with germline, which a read error may explain. The gene calls are TRBV6-1 and TRBJ2-7, with TRBD1 matching 7 bases. The germline gives CDR1 MNHNS, CDR2 SASEGT. The CDR3 runs to 11 residues. Here the CDR3 reads CASSEGQRRNF. CDR3 DNA sequence: TGTGCCAGCAGTGAGGGACAGCGACGAAACTTC.

This rearrangement joins TRBV6-1 to TRBJ1-4; 7 positions match TRBD1. Germline V CDR1 and CDR2: MNHNS, SASEGT. The CDR3 extends over 12 amino acids. Trimming at V came to 10 bases and at J to 4 bases, leaving 3 bases not matched to a gene. The CDR3 nucleotides read TGTGCCAACCAGGGGGATAATGAAAAACTGTTTTTT. It specifies CANQGDNEKLFF.

The chain links TRBV4-1 to TRBJ1-3; D is perhaps TRBD1 (6 bases). CDR1 is MGHRA, CDR2 YSYEKL, per germline. Trimming pared 0 bases from V and 1 base from J, leaving 13 bases between. CDR3 length: 17 residues. The DNA of the CDR3 is TGCGCCAGCAGCCAAGAAGAGACAGGACTATCTGGAAACACCATATATTTT. This encodes CASSQEETGLSGNTIYF.

V is TRBV10-3 and J is TRBJ2-7; TRBD2 aligns across 11 bases. The CDR3 is 14 residues long. Germline CDR1 ENHRY, CDR2 SYGVKD. V shed 6 bases, J shed 3 bases, and the junction held 4 bases outside the gene matches. CDR3 sequence (DNA): TGTGCCATCAGCGGGACTAGCGGAGGCTACGAGCAGTACTTC. This sequence encodes CAISGTSGGYEQYF.

This chain connects TRBV5-8 to TRBJ1-1; D ambiguous. CDR1 is SGHTS, CDR2 YDEGEE, per germline. V gave up 0 bases and J gave up 0 bases, with 3 bases separating them. The CDR3 runs to 13 residues. The CDR3 here is CASSLVMNTEAFF. The CDR3 nucleotides are TGTGCCAGCAGCTTGGTCATGAACACTGAAGCTTTCTTT.

The V and J genes are TRBV19 and TRBJ1-3; D is uncertain. The CDR3 sequence is 10 residues long. Per the germline V gene, CDR1 is LNHDA and CDR2 is SQIVND (reference sequence). The germline V and J ends were trimmed by 8 bases and 5 bases, with 4 bases remaining between them. The CDR3 DNA reads as TGTGCCAGTGAACGAAACACCATATATTTT. Translating it yields CASERNTIYF. The variable domain in full, with the rest retrieved from reference TRBV19 and TRBJ1-3, is DGGITQSPKYLFRKEGQNVTLSCEQNLNHDAMYWYRQDPGQGLRLIYYSQIVNDFQKGDIAEGYSVSREKKESFPLTVTSAQKNPTAFYLCASERNTIYFGEGSWLTVV.

The chain recombines TRBV5-1 with TRBJ2-7, with TRBD1 as a possible D gene (5 bases). V was shortened by 4 bases and J by 1 base, with 15 bases between the two germline ends. CDR1 and CDR2 (germline): SGHRS, YFSETQ. The CDR3 loop spans 15 amino acids. CDR3 residues: CASSRSETASYEQYF. Here the CDR3 DNA reads TGCGCCAGCAGCCGGTCCGAGACAGCGTCCTACGAGCAGTACTTC.

V and J are TRBV9 and TRBJ1-6; D gene ambiguous. V was trimmed by 4 bases and J by 0 bases, leaving 11 bases between them. Germline CDR1 and CDR2: SGDLS and YYNGEE. CDR3 size: 16 residues. The CDR3: CASSIRASSYNSPLHF. The CDR3 coding sequence is TGTGCCAGCAGCATCCGAGCTAGCTCCTATAATTCACCCCTCCACTTT.

The V call is TRBV27, the J call TRBJ2-7, with D maybe TRBD1 (6 bases). The CDR3 contains 13 residues. The germline gives CDR1 MNHEY, CDR2 SMNVEV (reference sequence). V lost 6 bases and J lost 6, with 15 bases in between. The CDR3 bases are TGTGCCAGCAGGCCGGCAGGGGTCCGCGAGCAGTACTTC. It yields the protein CASRPAGVREQYF.

V gene TRBV5-4 combines with J gene TRBJ2-1, with 8 bases matching TRBD2. CDR3 length: 12 amino acids. Germline V gene sequence: CDR1 SGHNT, CDR2 YYREEE (reference sequence). J was trimmed by 9 bases and V by 8 bases; bases with no gene match: 7. The CDR3 DNA is TGTGCCAGTTCATCCCTAGCGGGTGAGCAGTTCTTC. Translated, it gives CASSSLAGEQFF.

Of note for this clone: The sample has other DNA sequences that encode this CDR3 too. The chain has TRBV11-2 and TRBJ2-7; no definite D call. The V end lost 1 base, the J end lost 5 bases, and 6 bases lay between the germline ends. Germline values: CDR1 SGHAT, CDR2 FQNNGV. The CDR3 loop spans 12 amino acids. CDR3 bases: TGTGCCAGCAGCTTAGCAGCCCACGAGCAGTACTTC. Translation gives CASSLAAHEQYF.

This chain joins TRBV9 and TRBJ1-1; 8 bases match TRBD1. J gave up 5 bases and V 4 bases, and 7 bases lay outside the gene matches. There are 14 residues in the CDR3. Germline values: CDR1 SGDLS, CDR2 YYNGEE. The CDR3 DNA reads as TGTGCCAGCAGCTCTCGGACAGGGAGTACTGAAGCTTTCTTT. This sequence encodes CASSSRTGSTEAFF.